These 29 T cell receptor beta chains originate from one sample sequenced in a study of T cell responses to AZD1222 COVID-19 vaccine. Method: immunoSEQ multiplex PCR; TCRdb's copy keeps in-frame clones and lacks some. The sample has around 190,000 clones, 85% to 95% seen once; the top ten hold less than 1.5%. This specimen consisted of peripheral blood, obtained on day 0 of AZD1222 vaccination. The receptors stem from an adult in good health.

The CDR3 here is CASSFSGAQETQYF. In DNA, the CDR3 is TGTGCCAGCAGCTTTAGCGGGGCCCAAGAGACCCAGTACTTC. The genes are TRBV7-9 and TRBJ2-5; 8 positions agree with TRBD2. The J segment lost 1 base and the V segment lost 3 bases, leaving 1 base of the junction unmatched. The CDR3 extends over 14 amino acids. Germline CDR1 reads SEHNR; CDR2 reads FQNEAQ (reference sequence).

V gene TRBV6-5 combines with J gene TRBJ1-3, with D maybe TRBD1 (6 bases). This CDR3 comprises 14 residues. Germline V lookup: CDR1 MNHEY, CDR2 SVGAGI. With 3 bases removed from V and 5 bases from J, the gap between germline ends came to 11 bases. CDR3 sequence (DNA): TGTGCCAGCAGTTATCTGGGGGCTAGAAACACCATATATTTT. Translation: CASSYLGARNTIYF.

The chain couples TRBV19 to TRBJ1-6, with D unclear. Germline loops: CDR1 LNHDA, CDR2 SQIVND (reference sequence). The V and J ends lost 4 bases and 4 bases respectively, with 5 bases between them. This CDR3 is 13 amino acids long. The CDR3 sequence is CASSTAYNSPLHF. CDR3 coding DNA: TGTGCCAGTAGTACAGCATATAATTCACCCCTCCACTTT.

This chain links TRBV6-5 with TRBJ1-1, with no clear D. Germline V gene sequence: CDR1 MNHEY, CDR2 SVGAGI. The CDR3 spans 12 residues. Trimming left V 6 bases short and J 2 bases short, with 7 bases between. The CDR3 region is CASRNYNTEAFF. Here the CDR3 DNA reads TGTGCCAGCAGAAATTATAACACTGAAGCTTTCTTT.

The gene calls are TRBV19 and TRBJ1-3; no reliable D call. V was shortened by 6 bases and J by 0 bases, with 9 bases between the two germline ends. CDR3 length: 14 residues. The germline V gene has CDR1 LNHDA and CDR2 SQIVND (reference sequence). Here the CDR3 reads CASSYSSSGNTIYF. Written as DNA, the CDR3 is TGTGCCAGTAGCTACAGCAGCTCTGGAAACACCATATATTTT.

The V gene is TRBV10-1, the J gene TRBJ2-5; D is undetermined. The CDR3 totals 12 residues. Germline lookup yields CDR1 WNHNN and CDR2 SYGVQD (reference sequence). V lost 6 bases and J lost 3, with 8 bases in between. The CDR3 region has the DNA TGCGCCAGCAGACCCAAAGAAGAGACCCAGTACTTC. Residues: CASRPKEETQYF.

The rearrangement links TRBV9 to TRBJ2-1; D is unclear. Trimming pared 3 bases from V and 0 bases from J, leaving 10 bases between. Germline CDR1 is SGDLS and CDR2 is YYNGEE. The CDR3 contains 15 residues. The CDR3 region is CASSADISSYNEQFF. The CDR3 DNA is TGTGCCAGCAGCGCCGACATTTCCTCCTACAATGAGCAGTTCTTC.

J is TRBJ1-6 and V is TRBV6-6; no definite D call. Germline-derived CDR1 and CDR2 are MNHNY and SVGAGI (reference sequence). This CDR3 has 18 residues. The V end lost 6 bases, the J end lost 0 bases, and 18 bases lay between the germline ends. This CDR3 reads CASSRRTVRSSYNSPLHF. The CDR3 nucleotides read TGTGCCAGCAGCCGACGGACGGTCCGGAGCTCCTATAATTCACCCCTCCACTTT.

Note on this clone: This sample also contains other DNA sequences that code for the same CDR3. The V and J genes are TRBV2 and TRBJ1-1; D ambiguous. V was cut by 5 bases and J by 0 bases, with 10 bases left in between. The germline V gene encodes CDR1 SNHLY and CDR2 FYNNEI. This CDR3 region has 14 residues. The DNA of the CDR3 is TGTGCCAGCAGTCTTAGGGCAGTGAACACTGAAGCTTTCTTT. It codes for CASSLRAVNTEAFF.

This chain connects TRBV7-9 to TRBJ1-4; tentative D call: TRBD1 (6 bases). Germline CDR1 is SEHNR and CDR2 is FQNEAQ (reference sequence). Trimming cost V 4 bases and J 6 bases, with 15 bases left between them. This CDR3 has 15 amino acids. This CDR3 reads CASSYPRGRDEKLFF. The CDR3 DNA is TGTGCCAGCAGCTACCCACGGGGGCGCGATGAAAAACTGTTTTTT.

The chain uses TRBV7-9 and TRBJ1-2; D remains unclear. The V end was cut by 0 bases, the J end by 4 bases, with 12 bases between. The germline gives CDR1 SEHNR, CDR2 FQNEAQ (reference sequence). The CDR3 contains 15 residues. The CDR3, as DNA: TGTGCCAGCAGCTTAGCTGACGCCGGTGGCTATGGCTACACCTTC. Its translation: CASSLADAGGYGYTF.

The genes are TRBV6-5 and TRBJ2-5; the D gene could be TRBD1 or TRBD2 (5 bases each). Trimming shortened V by 2 bases and J by 5 bases, and 12 bases separated the two germline ends. The CDR3 length is 14 residues. In germline, CDR1 is MNHEY, CDR2 SVGAGI. The CDR3 here is CASSYEGLRETQYF. The CDR3 region has the DNA TGTGCCAGCAGTTACGAGGGGTTGCGGGAGACCCAGTACTTC.

V usage is TRBV7-9 and J usage is TRBJ2-1, with 8 bases matching TRBD1. With 2 bases clipped from V and 5 bases from J, the junction kept 5 bases outside the gene matches. Germline CDR1 and CDR2: SEHNR and FQNEAQ (reference sequence). This CDR3 has 15 residues. The CDR3 sequence is CASSLTGTGDNEQFF. CDR3 DNA: TGTGCCAGCAGCTTAACAGGGACAGGAGACAATGAGCAGTTCTTC.

This rearrangement joins TRBV29-1 to TRBJ2-6; D remains unclear. The CDR3 has 15 residues. V lost 4 bases and J 0 bases, leaving 10 bases between the germline ends. From germline, CDR1 is SQVTM and CDR2 ANQGSEA. CDR3: CSVGSRTSGANVLTF. The CDR3 DNA reads as TGCAGCGTTGGAAGCAGGACCTCTGGGGCCAACGTCCTGACTTTC.

The chain employs TRBV19 and TRBJ1-2; tentative D call: TRBD1 (5 bases). The CDR3 is 11 amino acids. Germline V CDR1 and CDR2: LNHDA, SQIVND (reference sequence). Trimming cost V 9 bases and J 4 bases, with 9 bases left between them. CDR3 sequence (DNA): TGTGCCAGCCGGGACTTCTATGGCTACACCTTC. This gives the protein CASRDFYGYTF. The full variable domain, with the rest looked up from reference TRBV19 and TRBJ1-2, is DGGITQSPKYLFRKEGQNVTLSCEQNLNHDAMYWYRQDPGQGLRLIYYSQIVNDFQKGDIAEGYSVSREKKESFPLTVTSAQKNPTAFYLCASRDFYGYTFGSGTRLTVV.

The V gene is TRBV7-9, the J gene TRBJ1-1; weak D call: TRBD1 (5 bases). Germline-derived CDR1 and CDR2 are SEHNR and FQNEAQ (reference sequence). CDR3 size: 18 residues. Trimming pared 2 bases from V and 5 bases from J, leaving 24 bases between. The CDR3 nucleotides are TGTGCCAGCAGCTTATCAAGACAGAACCAGGTGCTGACAACTGAAGCTTTCTTT. Translating it yields CASSLSRQNQVLTTEAFF. Full variable domain (missing parts from reference TRBV7-9 and TRBJ1-1): DTGVSQNPRHKITKRGQNVTFRCDPISEHNRLYWYRQTLGQGPEFLTYFQNEAQLEKSRLLSDRFSAERPKGSFSTLEIQRTEQGDSAMYLCASSLSRQNQVLTTEAFFGQGTRLTVV.

V usage is TRBV7-9 and J usage is TRBJ1-2; a weak D match, TRBD1 (5 bases). CDR1 is SEHNR and CDR2 is FQNEAQ in the germline V gene (reference sequence). The length of the CDR3 is 13 residues. Between the trimmed V and J ends, which lost 0 bases and 8 bases, there was a span of 10 bases. The CDR3 loop reads CASSLALGAGYTF. The CDR3 DNA reads TGTGCCAGCAGCTTAGCGCTAGGGGCCGGCTACACCTTC.

The V call is TRBV5-1, the J call TRBJ2-3, with TRBD2 identical over 12 bases. The V and J ends lost 3 bases and 6 bases, in that order; junction bases with no gene match: 11. The CDR3 is made up of 17 amino acids. CDR1 SGHRS and CDR2 YFSETQ come from the germline V gene. CDR3 in amino acids: CASSSQTSGGPGDTQYF. Written as DNA, the CDR3 is TGCGCCAGCAGCTCCCAGACTAGCGGGGGCCCGGGGGATACGCAGTATTTT.

On this clone itself: Other DNA variants within this sample encode the same CDR3. As DNA, the CDR3 is TGTGCCTGGAGCCCTTGGGGCTCCTACGAGCAGTACTTC. Translated: CAWSPWGSYEQYF. The rearrangement uses TRBV30 and TRBJ2-7, with D uncertain. The CDR3 loop spans 13 amino acids. Germline CDR1 reads GTSNPN; CDR2 reads SVGIG (reference sequence). V shed 3 bases and J shed 0 bases, with 9 bases lying between them.

This chain joins TRBV15 and TRBJ2-4; D remains unclear. Trimming pared 0 bases from V and 7 bases from J, leaving 13 bases between. CDR3 length: 15 amino acids. Germline CDR1 and CDR2: LNHNV and YYDKDF (reference sequence). CDR3 amino acids: CATSRDSGDGNIQYF. The CDR3 nucleotides read TGTGCCACCAGCAGAGATAGTGGGGATGGGAACATTCAGTACTTC.

The chain has TRBV21-1 and TRBJ1-1; TRBD1, as called in the table, went unchecked against the DNA. TRBV21-1 has pseudogene status. The CDR3 consists of 14 residues. The CDR3 DNA is TGTGCCAGCAGCAAAGTACAGGGTTCCACTGAAGCTTTCTTT. Translation gives CASSKVQGSTEAFF.

This chain connects TRBV7-8 to TRBJ1-5; D possibly corresponds to TRBD1 (6 bases). The CDR3 has 14 residues. Germline V CDR1 and CDR2: SGHVS, FQNEAQ. Deletions cut 5 bases from V and 3 bases from J, with 11 bases between. The CDR3 sequence is CASSRDIHNQPQHF. Written as DNA, the CDR3 is TGTGCCAGCAGCAGGGACATACACAATCAGCCCCAGCATTTT.

The chain uses TRBV2 and TRBJ2-6; D is unclear. V gave up 6 bases and J gave up 1 base, with 4 bases separating them. The CDR3 runs to 13 residues. Per germline, CDR1 SNHLY and CDR2 FYNNEI. CDR3 region: CASSVSGANVLTF. CDR3 nucleotides: TGTGCCAGCAGCGTTTCTGGGGCCAACGTCCTGACTTTC.

The chain is built from TRBV6-1 and TRBJ1-2, with D possibly matching TRBD1 (5 bases). V lost 0 bases to trimming and J lost 2 bases, with 7 bases between them. The CDR3 has 14 residues. From germline, CDR1 is MNHNS and CDR2 SASEGT. In DNA form, the CDR3 reads TGTGCCAGCAGTGAAGCGAAGGGGAACTATGGCTACACCTTC. It codes for CASSEAKGNYGYTF.

The CDR3 loop is CASRSQGAGGYTF. The CDR3 DNA follows: TGTGCCAGTAGAAGTCAGGGGGCTGGTGGCTACACCTTC. J is TRBJ1-2 and V is TRBV19; 8 bases are shared with TRBD1. Losses at the gene ends were 6 bases for V and 7 bases for J; bases not matched to a gene: 7. This CDR3 has 13 amino acids. Germline CDR1 is LNHDA and CDR2 is SQIVND (reference sequence).

V usage is TRBV4-3 and J usage is TRBJ2-2, with D unresolved. This CDR3 region has 14 residues. The V end was cut by 0 bases, the J end by 11 bases, with 13 bases between. Germline V gives CDR1 LGHNA, CDR2 YSLEER. This chain's CDR3 is CASSQDPQVRELFF. CDR3 bases: TGCGCCAGCAGCCAAGACCCTCAGGTTAGAGAGCTGTTTTTT.

The chain couples TRBV5-1 to TRBJ2-7; TRBD2 agrees at 11 bases. J gave up 2 bases and V 2 bases, and 3 bases lay outside the gene matches. Germline loops: CDR1 SGHRS, CDR2 YFSETQ. The CDR3 loop spans 15 amino acids. CDR3 DNA: TGCGCCAGCAGCTTAGTGACTAGCGGGGCCTACGAGCAGTACTTC. Its protein is CASSLVTSGAYEQYF.

The rearrangement links TRBV9 to TRBJ2-2; a weak D match, TRBD1 (6 bases). There are 15 residues in the CDR3. Trimming removed 3 bases at V and 1 base at J, with 10 bases between. The germline V gene has CDR1 SGDLS and CDR2 YYNGEE. The CDR3 spells CASSGVQGNTGELFF. CDR3 DNA: TGTGCCAGCAGCGGAGTACAGGGGAACACCGGGGAGCTGTTTTTT.

The chain employs TRBV7-3 and TRBJ2-3; 8 positions agree with TRBD2. Germline CDR1 reads SGHTA; CDR2 reads FQGTGA. The CDR3 extends over 13 amino acids. V was pared by 8 bases and J by 1 base, with 2 bases of the junction left unmatched. CDR3 in DNA: TGTGCCAGCTCGACTAGCGGCACAGATACGCAGTATTTT. It translates to CASSTSGTDTQYF.